What follows are 17 T cell receptor beta chains derived from one specimen sequenced in a study of T cells in Graves' hyperthyroidism and ophthalmopathy. RNA transcripts provided the source from which TCR beta CDR3 regions were amplified. A first-round RT-PCR of the TCR CDR3 used the HTBI primer set. MiXCR, run by TCRdb on the multiplex PCR reads, gives a single entry per CDR3 protein. The sample consists of more than 500,000 distinct CDR3 sequences, roughly 15% of them appearing once. The sequencing sample was made of blood. The receptors come from a woman aged 40 to 50 with Graves' ophthalmopathy.

This clonotype was counted ten times or more. This chain connects TRBV27 to TRBJ1-2, with 9 positions matching TRBD1. The V gene end was trimmed by 3 bases and the J gene end by 4 bases; junction bases not matched to a gene: 3. Germline CDR1 MNHEY, CDR2 SMNVEV (reference sequence). The CDR3 is 14 amino acids. The CDR3 bases are TGTGCCAGCAGTTTTGCGGGACAGGGCTATGGCTACACCTTC. Its translation: CASSFAGQGYGYTF.

The table lists this clonotype with many counts. J is TRBJ2-5 and V is TRBV6-2 or TRBV6-3; TRBD2 matches at 7 bases. Germline V lookup: CDR1 MNHEY, CDR2 SVGEGT. The V segment lost 7 bases and the J segment 0 bases; nucleotides outside the gene matches: 8. This CDR3 contains 15 residues. The CDR3 region has the DNA TGTGCCAGCACTAACCCGCGGGGGAACCAAGAGACCCAGTACTTC. Its protein is CASTNPRGNQETQYF.

The sample holds many counts of this clonotype. V is TRBV27 and J is TRBJ2-7, with a weak D call TRBD2 (6 bases). Trimming removed 6 bases at V and 3 bases at J, with 18 bases between. Germline V CDR1 and CDR2: MNHEY, SMNVEV (reference sequence). This CDR3 is 15 amino acids long. CDR3: CASSPAGGKVYEQYF. CDR3 in DNA: TGTGCCAGCAGCCCCGCGGGCGGGAAGGTCTACGAGCAGTACTTC.

This clonotype was seen many times. The gene calls are TRBV29-1 and TRBJ1-2; maybe TRBD1 (5 bases). CDR3 length equals 16 residues. CDR1 is SQVTM and CDR2 is ANQGSEA in the germline V gene. V lost 3 bases to trimming and J lost 0 bases, with 17 bases between them. CDR3 amino acids: CSVEVYGGGANYGYTF. The CDR3 coding sequence is TGCAGCGTTGAGGTTTATGGGGGGGGAGCTAACTATGGCTACACCTTC.

This chain's CDR3 is CASSYRRESDGYTF. DNA of the CDR3: TGTGCCAGCAGTTACAGGCGGGAAAGCGATGGCTACACCTTC. This chain links TRBV6-2 or TRBV6-3 with TRBJ1-2, with D unresolved. CDR1 and CDR2 (germline): MNHEY, SVGEGT. Trimming removed 2 bases from V and 6 bases from J, with 13 bases in between. The CDR3 has 14 amino acids.

This clonotype was picked up many times. The J gene is TRBJ1-1, the V gene TRBV6-1; maybe TRBD1 (5 bases). Between the trimmed V and J ends, which lost 2 bases and 2 bases, there was a span of 15 bases. The CDR3 consists of 16 residues. From germline, CDR1 is MNHNS and CDR2 SASEGT. The CDR3 coding sequence is TGTGCCAGCAGTGAAAATAGTCGGGGGTTCAACACTGAAGCTTTCTTT. It specifies CASSENSRGFNTEAFF.

J is TRBJ2-7 and V is TRBV4-3; D is unclear. CDR1 LGHNA and CDR2 YSLEER come from the germline V gene. Trimming removed 0 bases from V and 2 bases from J, with 8 bases in between. This CDR3 has 14 amino acids. The DNA for the CDR3 is TGCGCCAGCAGCCAAGATCGGCTCGCCTACGAGCAGTACTTC. Its translation is CASSQDRLAYEQYF.

This sequence joins TRBV4-1 and TRBJ2-4; TRBD2 agrees at 8 bases. The V gene end was trimmed by 1 base and the J gene end by 0 bases; junction bases not matched to a gene: 8. There are 18 residues in the CDR3. CDR1 MGHRA and CDR2 YSYEKL come from the germline V gene. The CDR3 protein is CASSQGGGRTVAKNIQYF. In DNA form, the CDR3 reads TGCGCCAGCAGCCAAGGTGGCGGGAGGACCGTAGCCAAAAACATTCAGTACTTC.

This clonotype was picked up a small number of times. The chain uses TRBV2 and TRBJ1-2; the D gene is possibly TRBD1 (6 bases). With 4 bases removed from V and 2 bases from J, the gap between germline ends came to 14 bases. This CDR3 is 15 amino acids long. CDR1 is SNHLY, CDR2 FYNNEI, per germline. CDR3 sequence (DNA): TGTGCCAGCAGTGTAGATGTGGGGGCGAACTATGGCTACACCTTC. It encodes CASSVDVGANYGYTF.

In this sample, this clonotype turned up many times. V is TRBV29-1 and J is TRBJ1-2, with D possibly being TRBD1 (5 bases). Trimming removed 7 bases from V and 4 bases from J, with 13 bases in between. Per germline, CDR1 SQVTM and CDR2 ANQGSEA. The CDR3 length is 12 residues. CDR3 region: CSAGTDPYGYTF. CDR3 sequence (DNA): TGCAGCGCCGGGACGGACCCCTATGGCTACACCTTC.

Many counts were recorded for this clonotype. This sequence joins TRBV28 and TRBJ1-1, with D hard to call. CDR1 and CDR2 from the germline V gene are MDHEN and SYDVKM. The CDR3 runs to 17 residues. V shed 2 bases and J shed 0 bases, with 16 bases lying between them. CDR3: CASSLRAWSGMNTEAFF. The CDR3 DNA follows: TGTGCCAGCAGTTTAAGGGCCTGGTCGGGGATGAACACTGAAGCTTTCTTT. The whole variable domain, remainder taken from reference TRBV28 and TRBJ1-1, is DVKVTQSSRYLVKRTGEKVFLECVQDMDHENMFWYRQDPGLGLRLIYFSYDVKMKEKGDIPEGYSVSREKKERFSLILESASTNQTSMYLCASSLRAWSGMNTEAFFGQGTRLTVV.

This clonotype appeared many times. V gene TRBV5-1 combines with J gene TRBJ1-1; TRBD1 is a possible D gene (6 bases). The CDR3 consists of 12 residues. V lost 9 bases, J lost 2 bases, and 11 bases lay in between. Per germline, CDR1 SGHRS and CDR2 YFSETQ. The CDR3 region is CATRGSNTEAFF. The CDR3 DNA reads as TGCGCCACCAGGGGATCTAACACTGAAGCTTTCTTT.

V and J are TRBV6-2 or TRBV6-3 and TRBJ1-1; D might be TRBD1 (6 bases). The length of the CDR3 is 13 residues. V was pared by 8 bases and J by 6 bases, with 16 bases between. The V gene's germline CDR1 is MNHEY and CDR2 SVGEGT. CDR3 bases: TGTGCCAGCCAAAGCCGGGGGCCGTCTGAAGCTTTCTTT. Translating gives CASQSRGPSEAFF.

At least ten counts were recorded for this clonotype. V is TRBV20-1 and J is TRBJ1-1; TRBD1 might be the D (6 bases). The CDR3 is 12 amino acids. Per the germline V gene, CDR1 is DFQATT and CDR2 is SNEGSKA (reference sequence). Between the trimmed V and J ends, which lost 3 bases and 4 bases, there was a span of 9 bases. CDR3 sequence: CSASKGGTEAFF. The CDR3 DNA reads as TGCAGTGCTAGTAAAGGGGGCACTGAAGCTTTCTTT.

This clonotype was detected many times. The chain recombines TRBV28 with TRBJ2-7; 7 nucleotides align to TRBD2. Germline CDR1 and CDR2: MDHEN and SYDVKM. Unmatched junction bases numbered 9, after V lost 3 bases and J lost 4 bases. This CDR3 has 15 amino acids. This CDR3 reads CASSFSGGGPYEQYF. The CDR3 DNA reads TGTGCCAGCAGTTTCTCCGGGGGAGGGCCTTACGAGCAGTACTTC.

At least ten counts were recorded for this clonotype. The V call is TRBV12-3 or TRBV12-4, the J call TRBJ1-2; TRBD1 is a possible D gene (6 bases). Trimming left V 2 bases short and J 5 bases short, with 12 bases between. The CDR3 spans 14 residues. In DNA, the CDR3 is TGTGCCAGCAGTTTAACAGGGCTTGGGTATGGCTACACCTTC. This sequence encodes CASSLTGLGYGYTF.

This clonotype was counted at least ten times. This chain joins TRBV28 and TRBJ2-5, with 7 bases aligning to TRBD2. J gave up 5 bases and V 5 bases, and 5 bases lay outside the gene matches. CDR1 and CDR2 (germline): MDHEN, SYDVKM. This CDR3 contains 13 residues. CDR3 in amino acids: CASSPTSWETQYF. DNA of the CDR3: TGTGCCAGCAGTCCGACTAGCTGGGAGACCCAGTACTTC.